This passage covers 14 T cell receptor beta chains from one sample sequenced in a study of T cells and Merkel cell carcinoma outcomes. TCRdb's table, derived via immunoSEQ multiplex PCR, lists solely in-frame clones and lacks some. This sample yields about 6,500 clones, of which roughly 91% are seen a single time; about 3% belongs to the top ten. Sequences were obtained from tumor tissue from Merkel cell carcinoma. The receptor set was obtained from a human donor with Merkel cell carcinoma.

The chain carries TRBV5-4 and TRBJ2-7, with D perhaps matching TRBD2 (5 bases). The CDR3 is made up of 16 amino acids. V was shortened by 4 bases and J by 7 bases, with 24 bases between the two germline ends. Germline V CDR1 and CDR2: SGHNT, YYREEE (reference sequence). The CDR3 loop is CASSLTKVGLGVEQYV. CDR3 bases: TGTGCCAGCAGCCTAACTAAGGTAGGACTCGGGGTTGAGCAGTACGTC.

The chain employs TRBV4-1 and TRBJ2-6; D not certain. Deletions cut 3 bases from V and 1 base from J, with 13 bases between. CDR3 size: 17 residues. Germline V gene data show CDR1 as MGHRA and CDR2 as YSYEKL. CDR3 bases: TGCGCCAGCAGCCATGAACCCGTTACATCTGGGGCCAACGTCCTGACTTTC. Encoded protein: CASSHEPVTSGANVLTF.

The V gene is TRBV5-1, the J gene TRBJ1-6; unclear D gene. This CDR3 has 16 amino acids. Trimming stripped 2 bases from V and 5 bases from J, with 14 bases between. The germline V gene has CDR1 SGHRS and CDR2 YFSETQ. DNA for the CDR3: TGCGCCAGCAGCTTTGGGGAAGCGGTAAATAATTCACCCCTCCACTTT. It translates to CASSFGEAVNNSPLHF.

The rearrangement uses TRBV5-8 and TRBJ1-5; TRBD1 matches 12 bases. CDR3 length: 15 amino acids. CDR1 and CDR2 from the germline V gene are SGHTS and YDEGEE. V trimming: 4 bases; J trimming: 5 bases; junction bases outside the gene matches: 4. Written as DNA, the CDR3 is TGTGCCAGCAGCCCAGGGACAGGGGGCTATCAGCCCCAGCATTTT. Its protein product is CASSPGTGGYQPQHF.

The rearrangement links TRBV20-1 to TRBJ1-2; D remains ambiguous. Germline assignment: CDR1 DFQATT and CDR2 SNEGSKA (reference sequence). Trimming took off 5 bases at V and 8 bases at J, with 12 bases between the two ends. The CDR3 covers 11 residues. The DNA of the CDR3 is TGCAGTGCTGGTCTTACTAGGGGCTACACCTTC. It codes for CSAGLTRGYTF.

V usage is TRBV10-1 and J usage is TRBJ2-1; 9 positions match TRBD2. The germline V gene has CDR1 WNHNN and CDR2 SYGVQD (reference sequence). J was trimmed by 5 bases and V by 6 bases; bases with no gene match: 8. The length of the CDR3 is 15 residues. CDR3 protein: CASRGPSGDNNEQFF. CDR3 nucleotides: TGCGCCAGCAGGGGACCTAGCGGGGATAACAATGAGCAGTTCTTC.

This chain links TRBV18 with TRBJ1-2, with 8 bases fitting TRBD1. The J segment lost 0 bases and the V segment lost 6 bases, leaving 15 bases of the junction unmatched. The CDR3 runs 18 residues. CDR1 KGHSH and CDR2 LQKENI come from the germline V gene. The CDR3 protein is CASSQPGQVDSANYGYTF. In DNA, the CDR3 is TGTGCCAGCTCGCAACCGGGACAGGTTGATTCAGCTAACTATGGCTACACCTTC.

The chain recombines TRBV19 with TRBJ1-5, with 7 bases fitting TRBD1. Germline lookup yields CDR1 LNHDA and CDR2 SQIVND (reference sequence). The CDR3 sequence is 13 residues long. V shed 10 bases, J shed 6 bases, and the junction held 9 bases outside the gene matches. The CDR3 nucleotides are TGTGCCACCTCGACAGGGTACGGTCAGCCCCAGCATTTT. This codes for CATSTGYGQPQHF.

CDR3 DNA sequence: TGTGCCAGCAGCTTTTTACGTGGGGGGACAGATACGCAGTATTTT. This encodes CASSFLRGGTDTQYF. The chain uses TRBV5-4 and TRBJ2-3; D possibly corresponds to TRBD2 (6 bases). Germline-derived CDR1 and CDR2 are SGHNT and YYREEE (reference sequence). The V end was cut by 2 bases, the J end by 3 bases, with 13 bases between. This CDR3 spans 15 amino acids.

V gene TRBV10-1 combines with J gene TRBJ2-2; 8 positions agree with TRBD1. The CDR3 sequence is 13 residues long. V trimming: 6 bases; J trimming: 6 bases; junction bases outside the gene matches: 3. Germline V CDR1 and CDR2: WNHNN, SYGVQD (reference sequence). The CDR3 here is CASRDRGAGELFF. The CDR3 DNA follows: TGCGCCAGCAGAGACAGGGGAGCCGGGGAGCTGTTTTTT.

The CDR3 region has the DNA TGTGCCAGCAGCTTTAGCACAGATACGCAGTATTTT. Translating it yields CASSFSTDTQYF. This chain links TRBV11-1 with TRBJ2-3; D remains unclear. Trimming removed 3 bases from V and 0 bases from J, with 1 base in between. The germline CDR1 and CDR2 sequences are SGHAT and FQDESV (reference sequence). CDR3 size: 12 residues.

The chain carries TRBV6-6 and TRBJ2-7; D perhaps matches TRBD2 (5 bases). Trimming removed 6 bases from V and 5 bases from J, with 8 bases in between. The CDR3 totals 11 residues. Germline V CDR1 and CDR2: MNHNY, SVGAGI (reference sequence). CDR3 in amino acids: CASSPGDEQYF. The CDR3 DNA reads as TGTGCCAGCAGCCCCGGGGACGAGCAGTACTTC.

The chain links TRBV4-3 to TRBJ2-2, with 7 bases identical to TRBD1. CDR1 and CDR2 (germline): LGHNA, YSLEER. CDR3 size: 17 residues. V shed 0 bases, J shed 7 bases, and the junction held 11 bases outside the gene matches. The chain's CDR3 is CASSQESRQGEDGELFF. The CDR3 coding sequence is TGCGCCAGCAGCCAAGAAAGTCGACAGGGTGAGGACGGGGAGCTGTTTTTT.

This chain links TRBV5-1 with TRBJ2-2; TRBD1 matches at 9 bases. The CDR3 spans 17 residues. CDR1 and CDR2 from the germline V gene are SGHRS and YFSETQ. V was clipped by 2 bases and J by 5 bases; unmatched bases: 10. The CDR3 sequence: CASSLNFGTGNTGELFF. DNA of the CDR3: TGCGCCAGCAGCTTAAATTTCGGGACAGGGAATACCGGGGAGCTGTTTTTT.